This T cell receptor beta chain is from a study of shared clonotypes between healthy human individuals (dated by TCRdb to about 2020). For the wider study: The cohort comprised a couple of women and a few men aged 18 to 49 years. For each donor, CD4 naive and CD4 memory were each given three plates, CD8 naive was given two plates, and CD8 memory was given one plate. The study deeply sequenced blood TCR repertoires of five healthy adults to estimate repertoire size and the extent of clonotype sharing between individuals. To increase sequencing depth and limit assay-specific biases, different laboratories used diverse techniques to prepare libraries and sequence TCR repertoires. Per donor, leukapheresis produced somewhere between about 0.9 and 9.5 billion PBMCs. Paper-wide results and their limitations: About 5% of naive CD4, 3.5% of naive CD8, approximately 2% of memory CD4, and 0.35% to 0.4% of memory CD8 clonotypes were shared across four donors. Higher generation probabilities were observed for clonotypes shared by all four sorted-subset donors than for non-shared clonotypes. Pairwise subsampling indicated that sequencing depth was expected to affect the degree of clonotype sharing among donors. Sampling was restricted to blood, and TCR repertoires in tissues likely differ from the TCR repertoires found in blood. Larger estimated clonotype richness was generally found for naive subsets than for memory subsets. The genetic and exposure-history diversity represented was limited by the small number of donors. Even with the large sequencing depth, rarefaction of the sorted-subset datasets indicated that sequencing was incomplete.

TCR CDR3 regions were amplified from genomic DNA by multiplex PCR using the deep immunoSEQ assay. For each cell subset, the extracted genomic DNA was distributed evenly across all wells of several immunoSEQ 96-well plates, and each plate served as one replicate. Each replicate PCR for sorted subsets received roughly 0.2 ug genomic DNA, equal to 30,000 or so T cell genomes. The purified libraries were quantified using a Qubit 3.0 fluorometer, sized with a Bioanalyzer 2100, and then quantified again using the KAPA Library Quantification kit. A separate single-read 150-cycle Illumina NextSeq 550 flow cell was used to sequence each immunoSEQ 96-well plate. In the paper's pipeline: Because the immunoSEQ output held only junctional sequences and lacked quality scores, the filtering could not match the filtering applied to full-length reads. To assign V/J genes and CDR3, sequences were annotated using PyIR, a Python wrapper for IgBLAST v1.9, with IMGT germline references. Reads were filtered out if the reads had weak V/J assignments (E-value above 1e-6), no CDR3, stop codons, out-of-frame junctions, or ambiguous translated residues. A V3J clonotype was defined by an identical inferred V gene, J gene, and CDR3 amino acid sequence. Percentage overlap between repertoires was computed as shared unique clonotypes divided by the size of the smaller repertoire. Repertoire richness was assessed with RTK rarefaction, the Chao1 estimator, and Recon v2.1 estimates of unobserved clonotypes. Generation probabilities for all TCRbeta clonotypes obtained by the gDNA method from a handful of donors were computed using OLGA. Sourced from immuneACCESS, this table was stored by TCRdb with only in-frame sequences that have V and J called. A share of the clones is absent; for the studies checked, an unresolved V gene accounts for under half, and the remainder has no known explanation. The DNA gave D and trimming, while V, J and clone size come from that table. This sample has approximately 2.3 million clones in its table, and approximately 95% of those were observed once. The ten largest clones take up 0.39% of the sample.

The donors were healthy, HIV-negative adults who had no recently reported acute infections or vaccinations. All donors were Caucasian adults living in Nashville, Tennessee, USA. CD4+ T cells were enriched by magnetic negative selection, after which naive cells were positively selected on CD45RA and the negative fraction was taken as the memory subset. After blood collection by leukapheresis, PBMCs were isolated using Ficoll-Histopaque density gradient centrifugation and then cryopreserved in the vapor phase of liquid nitrogen. Analytical flow cytometry was used to check the purity and quantity of each magnetically sorted T cell population. Genomic DNA was isolated from every sorted fraction and measured by UV absorbance on a Nanodrop 2000c. About this clone itself: What antigen it recognizes has not been identified. The sample holds no much larger clone one base away, and base qualities are not on file.

The sequence was obtained from a man in his late teens or twenties in good health. Some clones in this sample may be carry-over from other donors' samples. The material sequenced was naive CD4+ T cells from PBMCs. The cell subset or site tag for this specimen amounts to: CD45RA+ positively selected.

The bases are TGTGCCAGCAGAAAACTAGCGGGAGGGCATGAGCAGTTCTTC. It translates as CASRKLAGGHEQFF. Recombination linked TRBV11-2 to TRBJ2-1, and TRBD2 matches 13 of the central bases. The cysteine opens and the phenylalanine closes a CDR3 of 14 amino acids. The retained sequence is limited to the CDR3, 42 bases, with the frame set at the first base. V has 6 bases trimmed and J has 8 bases trimmed; junction bases matching no gene number 4. The germline V gene sets CDR1 to SGHAT and CDR2 to FQNNGV.